Presented here are 14 T cell receptor beta chains from one specimen sequenced in a study of blood T cell repertoires in COVID-19 (TCRdb year 2020). The library was prepared using the immunoSEQ multiplex PCR assay. In its TCRdb copy, this immuneACCESS table keeps in-frame sequences only and misses some clones. Where compared with another copy, unresolved V genes explain less than half of these, and the others have no known cause. Counted in this sample were tens of thousands of clones; 80% of them appeared once. The ten largest make up approximately 7% of the sample. The sample taken for sequencing was peripheral blood. The receptors were gathered from a man aged 60 to 69 with acute or convalescent COVID-19.

The rearrangement uses TRBV5-1 and TRBJ1-1, with a possible D match to TRBD1 (5 bases). The CDR3 loop spans 13 amino acids. The V and J ends lost 5 bases and 10 bases respectively, with 18 bases between them. Germline CDR1 reads SGHRS; CDR2 reads YFSETQ. The CDR3 protein is CASRGGDASLAFF. CDR3 DNA: TGCGCCAGCAGGGGGGGTGACGCATCTCTAGCTTTCTTT. Full variable domain (outside the CDR3, taken from reference TRBV5-1 and TRBJ1-1): KAGVTQTPRYLIKTRGQQVTLSCSPISGHRSVSWYQQTPGQGLQFLFEYFSETQRNKGNFPGRFSGRQFSNSRSEMNVSTLELGDSALYLCASRGGDASLAFFGQGTRLTVV.

V usage is TRBV2 and J usage is TRBJ1-4; 7 bases map to TRBD1. Germline CDR1 SNHLY, CDR2 FYNNEI. With 7 bases clipped from V and 0 bases from J, the junction kept 5 bases outside the gene matches. CDR3 length: 15 amino acids. The CDR3 DNA reads as TGTGCCAGCATCCCGACAGGGACAACTAATGAAAAACTGTTTTTT. Translated: CASIPTGTTNEKLFF.

The J gene is TRBJ2-7, the V gene TRBV7-3; 8 bases line up with TRBD2. The CDR3 length is 13 residues. V trimming: 4 bases; J trimming: 6 bases; junction bases outside the gene matches: 5. Germline-derived CDR1 and CDR2 are SGHTA and FQGTGA. The CDR3 sequence is CASSSGTRSEQYF. The CDR3 DNA sequence: TGTGCCAGCAGCTCCGGGACTAGGAGCGAGCAGTACTTC. Filled out from reference TRBV7-3 and TRBJ2-7, the complete variable domain reads GAGVSQTPSNKVTEKGKYVELRCDPISGHTALYWYRQSLGQGPEFLIYFQGTGAADDSGLPNDRFFAVRPEGSVSTLKIQRTERGDSAVYLCASSSGTRSEQYFGPGTRLTVT.

J is TRBJ1-1 and V is TRBV5-6; 7 nucleotides line up with TRBD1. The junction had 9 bases not matched to a gene; V was cut back by 0 bases and J by 7 bases. This CDR3 is 15 amino acids long. The V gene's germline CDR1 is SGHDT and CDR2 YYEEEE. CDR3 amino acids: CASSLVDRDIGEAFF. Here the CDR3 DNA reads TGTGCCAGCAGCTTGGTTGACAGGGATATAGGTGAAGCTTTCTTT.

The chain links TRBV5-1 to TRBJ2-1, with 7 bases fitting TRBD1. The CDR3 has 16 residues. V trimming: 4 bases; J trimming: 5 bases; junction bases outside the gene matches: 12. Germline V gene sequence: CDR1 SGHRS, CDR2 YFSETQ. The CDR3 DNA sequence: TGCGCCAGCAGCCAGTCACCGGGACAGATTAACAATGAGCAGTTCTTC. It encodes CASSQSPGQINNEQFF.

This clone showed up just a few times. The genes are TRBV7-8 and TRBJ2-7; 7 nucleotides line up with TRBD1. V shed 6 bases and J 2 bases; nucleotides not matched to a gene: 7. The CDR3 covers 14 residues. Germline assignment: CDR1 SGHVS and CDR2 FQNEAQ. The CDR3 bases are TGTGCCAGCAGGAGACAGGGATTCGCCTACGAGCAGTACTTC. It codes for CASRRQGFAYEQYF.

V usage is TRBV18 and J usage is TRBJ2-3, with 8 positions matching TRBD2. This CDR3 contains 15 residues. V shed 3 bases and J 3 bases; nucleotides not matched to a gene: 5. Germline V gives CDR1 KGHSH, CDR2 LQKENI. The CDR3 bases are TGTGCCAGCTCACCGACCAGCGGGGGAACAGATACGCAGTATTTT. This translates into CASSPTSGGTDTQYF.

V and J are TRBV21-1 and TRBJ2-7; TRBD1 is the table's D call and was not checked against the DNA. TRBV21-1 is termed a pseudogene. The CDR3 spans 12 residues. CDR3 sequence (DNA): TGTGCCAGCTCCGACAAGACCTACGAGCAGTACTTC. Its translation: CASSDKTYEQYF.

Written as DNA, the CDR3 is TGCGCCAGCCTCTTAGGGGGCCCTGGAGGCGGGGAGCTGTTTTTT. This encodes CASLLGGPGGGELFF. The V call is TRBV10-2, the J call TRBJ2-2; 7 nucleotides line up with TRBD1. V lost 8 bases, J lost 7 bases, and 13 bases stayed unmatched. This CDR3 has 15 amino acids. Looked up from germline, CDR1 is WSHSY and CDR2 is SAAADI.

The DNA for the CDR3 is TGTGCCAGTAGTACCCCGGACAGGTTGGAGCAGTACTTC. Translation gives CASSTPDRLEQYF. V and J are TRBV19 and TRBJ2-7, with 7 bases matching TRBD1. The CDR3 has 13 amino acids. Trimming at V came to 4 bases and at J to 7 bases, leaving 7 bases not matched to a gene. CDR1 is LNHDA and CDR2 is SQIVND in the germline V gene (reference sequence).

The chain combines TRBV28 with TRBJ2-1; tentative D call: TRBD1 (6 bases). Trimming shortened V by 5 bases and J by 4 bases, and 18 bases separated the two germline ends. CDR1 and CDR2 from the germline V gene are MDHEN and SYDVKM. This CDR3 has 16 amino acids. CDR3 nucleotide sequence: TGTGCCAGCAGTACCCGCCGGGACAACGGATACAATGAGCAGTTCTTC. This sequence encodes CASSTRRDNGYNEQFF.

The V and J genes are TRBV12-5 and TRBJ2-2, with D possibly TRBD1 on 6 matching bases. The CDR3 contains 15 residues. V gave up 2 bases and J gave up 2 bases, with 9 bases separating them. Germline V gives CDR1 LGHNT, CDR2 FRNRAP. CDR3 region: CASGLLQGNTGELFF. CDR3 sequence (DNA): TGTGCTAGTGGTTTGCTACAGGGAAACACCGGGGAGCTGTTTTTT.

V and J are TRBV6-5 and TRBJ2-5; 8 bases align to TRBD2. Germline CDR1 and CDR2: MNHEY and SVGAGI. The CDR3 has 15 residues. V lost 6 bases and J lost 1; bases outside the gene matches: 7. This chain's CDR3 is CASSLSGVTQETQYF. The DNA of the CDR3 is TGTGCCAGCAGCCTTAGCGGGGTTACCCAAGAGACCCAGTACTTC.

The chain employs TRBV5-4 and TRBJ2-7, with 9 bases lining up with TRBD2. Trimming removed 4 bases from V and 4 bases from J; junction bases left unmatched: 9. CDR1 and CDR2 from the germline V gene are SGHNT and YYREEE (reference sequence). This CDR3 spans 15 amino acids. CDR3 DNA sequence: TGTGCCAGCAGCGGCTTGGCGGGGGGGTTATACGAGCAGTACTTC. This translates into CASSGLAGGLYEQYF. Looking up the rest from reference TRBV5-4 and TRBJ2-7 gives the full variable domain: ETGVTQSPTHLIKTRGQQVTLRCSSQSGHNTVSWYQQALGQGPQFIFQYYREEENGRGNFPPRFSGLQFPNYSSELNVNALELDDSALYLCASSGLAGGLYEQYFGPGTRLTVT.